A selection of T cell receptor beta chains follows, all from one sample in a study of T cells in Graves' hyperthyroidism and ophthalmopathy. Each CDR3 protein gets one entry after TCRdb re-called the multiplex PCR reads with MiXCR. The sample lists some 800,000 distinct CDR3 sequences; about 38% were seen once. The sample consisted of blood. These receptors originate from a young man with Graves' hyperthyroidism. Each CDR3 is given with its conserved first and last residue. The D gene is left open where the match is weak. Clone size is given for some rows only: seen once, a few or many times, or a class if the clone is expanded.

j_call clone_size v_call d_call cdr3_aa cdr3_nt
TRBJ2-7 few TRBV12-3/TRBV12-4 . CASSLPGRHEQYF TGTGCCAGCAGTTTACCAGGCAGGCACGAGCAGTACTTC
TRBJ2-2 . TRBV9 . CASSAARTGELFF TGTGCCAGCAGCGCGGCCAGGACCGGGGAGCTGTTTTTT
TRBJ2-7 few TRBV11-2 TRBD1 CASSASPGQGSYEQYF TGTGCCAGCAGCGCCAGCCCGGGACAGGGGTCCTACGAGCAGTACTTC
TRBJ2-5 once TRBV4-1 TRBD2 CASSQVSGGERETQYF TGCGCCAGCAGCCAAGTTAGCGGGGGGGAAAGAGAGACCCAGTACTTC
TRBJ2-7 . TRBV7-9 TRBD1 CASSPYRGRNSYEQYF TGTGCCAGCAGCCCTTACAGGGGGCGTAATTCCTACGAGCAGTACTTC
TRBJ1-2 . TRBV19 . CASSGGYVYGYTF TGTGCCAGTAGCGGGGGTTACGTCTATGGCTACACCTTC
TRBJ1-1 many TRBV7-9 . CASSLDRDVAFF TGTGCCAGCAGCTTAGACCGCGATGTAGCTTTCTTT
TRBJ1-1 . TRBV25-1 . CASADLGADTEAFF TGTGCCAGCGCGGACCTCGGGGCGGACACTGAAGCTTTCTTT
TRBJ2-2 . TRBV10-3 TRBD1 CAIRPTGGELFF TGTGCCATCAGACCGACAGGGGGGGAGCTGTTTTTT
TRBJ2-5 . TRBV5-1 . CASSFRGYKEETQYF TGCGCCAGCAGCTTTCGGGGCTACAAAGAAGAGACCCAGTACTTC
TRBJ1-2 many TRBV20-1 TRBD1 CSALTTGARGYTF TGCAGTGCGCTGACGACAGGGGCGCGTGGCTACACCTTC
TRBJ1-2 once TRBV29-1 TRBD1 CSVGAGQGDGYTF TGCAGCGTTGGGGCGGGACAGGGAGATGGCTACACCTTC
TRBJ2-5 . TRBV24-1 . CATSDFRDPETQYF TGTGCCACCAGTGATTTTCGGGATCCGGAGACCCAGTACTTC
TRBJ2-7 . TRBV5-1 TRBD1 CASSAGQGFDEQYF TGTGCCAGCAGCGCCGGACAGGGGTTCGACGAGCAGTACTTC
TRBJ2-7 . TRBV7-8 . CASHGRRSYEQYF TGTGCCAGCCACGGACGTCGATCCTACGAGCAGTACTTC
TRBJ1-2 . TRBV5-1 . CASSFYICSARTPNYGYTF .
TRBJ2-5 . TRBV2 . CASSDDSPRETQYF TGTGCCAGCAGTGACGATTCCCCTCGAGAGACCCAGTACTTC
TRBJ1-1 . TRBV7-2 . CASSLEVVGTEAFF TGTGCCAGCAGCTTGGAGGTCGTCGGCACTGAAGCTTTCTTT
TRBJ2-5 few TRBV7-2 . CASSLRGIETQYF TGTGCCAGCAGCTTAAGGGGAATAGAGACCCAGTACTTC
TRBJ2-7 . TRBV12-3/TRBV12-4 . CASSLVAPGPSYEQYF TGTGCCAGCAGCTTGGTGGCCCCGGGGCCCTCCTACGAGCAGTACTTC